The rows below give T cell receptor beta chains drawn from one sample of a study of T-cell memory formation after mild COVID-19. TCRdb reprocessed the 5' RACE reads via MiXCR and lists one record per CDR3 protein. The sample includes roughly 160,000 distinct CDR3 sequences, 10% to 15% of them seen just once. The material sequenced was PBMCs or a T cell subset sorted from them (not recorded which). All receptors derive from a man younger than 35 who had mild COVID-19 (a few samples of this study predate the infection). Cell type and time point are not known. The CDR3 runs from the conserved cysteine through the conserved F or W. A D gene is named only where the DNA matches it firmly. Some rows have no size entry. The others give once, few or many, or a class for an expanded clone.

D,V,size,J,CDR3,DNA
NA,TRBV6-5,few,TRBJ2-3,CASSYSARVTDTQYF,TGTGCCAGCAGTTACTCAGCCAGGGTCACAGATACGCAGTATTTT
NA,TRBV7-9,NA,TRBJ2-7,CASSWGLYEQYF,TGTGCCAGCAGCTGGGGCCTCTACGAGCAGTACTTC
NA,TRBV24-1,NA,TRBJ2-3,CATSDFTGTDTQYF,TGTGCCACCAGTGATTTTACAGGCACAGATACGCAGTATTTT
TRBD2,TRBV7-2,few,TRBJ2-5,CASSASGTSGETQYF,TGTGCCAGCAGCGCAAGCGGGACTAGCGGAGAGACCCAGTACTTC
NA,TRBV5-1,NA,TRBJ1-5,CASSLAGQGPSYQPQHF,TGCGCCAGCAGCTTGGCCGGGCAGGGCCCCTCGTATCAGCCCCAGCATTTT
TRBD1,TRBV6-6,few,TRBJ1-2,CASSLLDGTGPYGYTF,TGTGCCAGCAGTTTACTCGATGGGACAGGGCCCTATGGCTACACCTTC
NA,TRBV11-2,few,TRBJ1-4,CASSPITPEREKLFF,TGTGCCAGCAGCCCGATTACGCCTGAACGTGAAAAACTGTTTTTT
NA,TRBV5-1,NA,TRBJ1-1,CASSPGWLEYTEAFF,TGCGCCAGCAGCCCCGGTTGGCTGGAATACACTGAAGCTTTCTTT
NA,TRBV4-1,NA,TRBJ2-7,CASSQGLHSSYEQYF,TGCGCCAGCAGCCAAGGTCTGCACAGCTCCTACGAGCAGTACTTC
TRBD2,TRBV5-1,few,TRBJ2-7,CASSLNAGGPFSYEQYF,TGCGCCAGCAGCTTGAACGCGGGGGGCCCGTTCTCCTACGAGCAGTACTTC
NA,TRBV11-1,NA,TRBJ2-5,CASSLFPGRAETQYF,TGTGCCAGCAGCTTATTCCCGGGACGTGCAGAGACCCAGTACTTC
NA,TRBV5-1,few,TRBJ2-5,CASQIGRLQETQYF,TGCGCCAGTCAGATTGGGCGTCTTCAAGAGACCCAGTACTTC
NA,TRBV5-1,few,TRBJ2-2,CASRTRNTGELFF,TGCGCCAGCAGGACTAGGAACACCGGGGAGCTGTTTTTT
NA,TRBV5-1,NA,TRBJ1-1,CASSPSALNTEAFF,TGCGCCAGCAGCCCGAGCGCATTGAACACTGAAGCTTTCTTT
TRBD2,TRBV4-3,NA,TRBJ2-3,CASSPEGLATDTQYF,TGCGCCAGCAGCCCCGAGGGACTAGCAACAGATACGCAGTATTTT
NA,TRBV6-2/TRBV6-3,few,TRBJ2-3,CATQEPPADTQYF,TGTGCCACACAGGAACCCCCCGCGGATACGCAGTATTTT
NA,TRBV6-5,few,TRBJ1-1,CASSYKGTNTEAFF,TGTGCCAGCAGTTACAAGGGGACGAACACTGAAGCTTTCTTT
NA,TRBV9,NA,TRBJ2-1,CASSVSPRRAGNEQFF,TGTGCCAGCAGCGTCTCCCCCCGGCGCGCTGGGAATGAGCAGTTCTTC
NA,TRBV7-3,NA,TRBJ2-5,CASSRTSSETQYF,TGTGCCAGCAGCCGGACCAGCTCAGAGACCCAGTACTTC
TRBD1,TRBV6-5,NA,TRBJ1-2,CASSYSRTGGNYGYTF,TGTGCCAGCAGTTACTCTCGGACAGGGGGCAACTATGGCTACACCTTC
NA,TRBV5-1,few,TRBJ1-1,CASRDRTEAFF,TGCGCCAGCAGAGACAGGACCGAAGCTTTCTTT
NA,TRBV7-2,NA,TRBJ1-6,CASSLSGANSPLHF,TGTGCCAGCAGCTTATCGGGGGCTAATTCACCCCTCCACTTT
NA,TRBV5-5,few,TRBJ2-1,CASSLGQRARSNEQFF,TGTGCCAGCAGCTTGGGGCAGAGGGCTAGAAGCAATGAGCAGTTCTTC
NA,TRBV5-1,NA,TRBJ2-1,CASSLSGGRYNEQFF,TGCGCCAGCAGCTTGTCCGGGGGGCGATACAATGAGCAGTTCTTC
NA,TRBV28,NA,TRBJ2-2,CASSLARGVTGELFF,TGTGCCAGCAGTTTGGCGCGGGGAGTTACCGGGGAGCTGTTTTTT